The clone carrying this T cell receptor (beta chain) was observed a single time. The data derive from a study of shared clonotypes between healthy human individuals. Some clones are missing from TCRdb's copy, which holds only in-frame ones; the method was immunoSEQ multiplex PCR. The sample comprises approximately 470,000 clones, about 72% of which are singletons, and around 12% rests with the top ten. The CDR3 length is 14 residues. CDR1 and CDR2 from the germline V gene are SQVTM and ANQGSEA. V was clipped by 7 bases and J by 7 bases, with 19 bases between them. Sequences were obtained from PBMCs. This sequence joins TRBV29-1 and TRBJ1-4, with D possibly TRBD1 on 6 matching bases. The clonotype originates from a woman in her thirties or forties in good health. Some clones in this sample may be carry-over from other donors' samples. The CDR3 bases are TGCAGCGCACGGGGACAAGGGGGGTTTGAAAAACTGTTTTTT. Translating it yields CSARGQGGFEKLFF.